This T cell receptor (beta chain) derives from a study of T cells in Graves' hyperthyroidism and ophthalmopathy. To note about this clonotype: At one boundary the junction diverges from the germline segment, which might be a read error.

Regions amplified from RNA transcripts were the TCR beta CDR3 regions. Primed by the HTBI set, a first-round RT-PCR was run on the TCR CDR3. TCRdb recomputed calls from the multiplex PCR reads with MiXCR, one row per CDR3 protein. The data show roughly 500,000 distinct CDR3 sequences, roughly a quarter seen once. This CDR3 spans 14 amino acids. Germline CDR1 MNHNS, CDR2 SASEGT. The receptor was isolated from a woman in her twenties or thirties with Graves' ophthalmopathy. This chain links TRBV6-1 with TRBJ2-7; D gene uncertain. The sample was blood. The CDR3 spells CASTAAPTSYEPYF. The DNA of the CDR3 is TGTGCCAGCACCGCCGCACCCACATCCTACGAGCCGTACTTC.